The present T cell receptor beta chain was sequenced within a study of patients and donors after allogeneic stem cell transplantation. MiXCR, applied by TCRdb to the RT-PCR reads, yields one record per CDR3 protein. There are 200,000 to 250,000 distinct CDR3 sequences in the sample; less than 50% occur only once, and 11% lies in the top ten. The V end was cut by 0 bases, the J end by 1 base, with 21 bases between. CDR1 is MGHRA, CDR2 YSYEKL, per germline. The CDR3 covers 19 residues. Specimen: blood, either unsorted or a sorted T cell fraction (not recorded which). This chain joins TRBV4-1 and TRBJ1-1, with D tentatively TRBD1 (6 bases). The receptor comes from a human donor who was either an allogeneic HSCT recipient or a stem cell or donor lymphocyte infusion donor (not recorded which). It is not recorded whose cells these are; they may come from a transplant donor. CDR3 residues: CASSQDTTRVGAANTEAFF. In DNA form, the CDR3 reads TGCGCCAGCAGCCAAGATACAACTAGGGTGGGGGCCGCGAACACTGAAGCTTTCTTT.